The clone carrying this T cell receptor (beta chain) has a handful of counts. These data are taken from a study of T-cell reconstitution after alpha-beta-depleted transplantation in children. During its preparation, the TCRbeta library received unique molecular identifiers. TCRdb reanalysed the PCR reads using MiXCR and keeps one entry per CDR3 protein. This sample yields about 72,000 distinct CDR3 sequences, of which 5.5% to 7.5% are seen a single time; over 2.5% belongs to the top ten. This TCR came from a human donor who donated a stem cell graft to a child with acute lymphoblastic leukemia. The input for sequencing was PBMCs from the stem cell graft donor, taken from the stem cell graft.

The CDR3 sequence is CARTGRDTGELFF. The CDR3, as DNA: TGTGCCAGAACAGGGAGGGACACCGGGGAGCTGTTTTTT. The chain is built from TRBV12-3 or TRBV12-4 and TRBJ2-2; D is possibly TRBD2 (7 bases). The CDR3 is 13 amino acids. V dropped 9 bases and J dropped 3 bases, with 11 bases sitting between them.